The clone carrying this T cell receptor beta chain has ten or more counts. Its antigen is unknown. This entry is derived from a study of T cells in Graves' hyperthyroidism and ophthalmopathy. This CDR3 region has 14 residues. V shed 2 bases and J shed 4 bases, with 11 bases lying between them. CDR1 is SGHTA, CDR2 FQGNSA, per germline. Researchers barred patients who had uncontrolled infection, other autoimmune disease, pregnancy or lactation. Clinicians diagnosed patients from clinical symptoms, serum thyroxine and TRAb, thyroid ultrasound and orbital computed tomography. The investigators amplified TCR beta CDR3 regions from RNA transcripts. The TCR CDR3 first-round RT-PCR relied on the HTBI primer set. TCRdb reprocessed the multiplex PCR reads with MiXCR, giving one entry per CDR3 protein. The sample lists 550,000 to 600,000 distinct CDR3 sequences, about 43% occurring once. General observations from the study: Blood also contained most expanded thyroid clonotypes above 0.001. Ophthalmopathy cases were set apart from stable hyperthyroidism by a 13 V-J model.

This TCR was sampled from an adult woman with Graves' disease, either hyperthyroidism or ophthalmopathy (not recorded which). The chain couples TRBV7-2 to TRBJ1-1, with a weak D call TRBD1 (6 bases). Specimen: peripheral blood or thyroid tissue (not recorded which). DNA of the CDR3: TGTGCCAGCAGCTTACAGGGGAGTAGCACTGAAGCTTTCTTT. It yields the protein CASSLQGSSTEAFF.